The subject of this entry is one T cell receptor beta chain. Baseline, cycle 4 day 1, and cycle 7 day 1 were the blood sampling points. The source of the sample is a study of OX40 agonist ivuxolimab in advanced cancers. Clones were read by immunoSEQ multiplex PCR, and TCRdb kept only the in-frame ones, dropping some. The data contain 70,000 to 85,000 clones, about 88% of them singletons. This CDR3 is built from 15 residues. V was clipped by 5 bases and J by 1 base; unmatched bases: 5. CDR1 is SGHTA and CDR2 is FQGTGA in the germline V gene. This chain joins TRBV7-3 and TRBJ2-3; TRBD1 aligns across 8 bases. The sample in question was CD4+ or CD8+ T cells sorted from blood, obtained in a trial of the OX40 agonist ivuxolimab. The TCR was taken from an adult with an advanced solid tumor such as melanoma, head and neck, liver or kidney cancer. The CDR3 loop reads CASSEQGGGTDTQYF. CDR3 sequence (DNA): TGTGCCAGCAGCGAACAGGGGGGAGGCACAGATACGCAGTATTTT. Supplemented by reference TRBV7-3 and TRBJ2-3, the full variable domain reads GAGVSQTPSNKVTEKGKYVELRCDPISGHTALYWYRQSLGQGPEFLIYFQGTGAADDSGLPNDRFFAVRPEGSVSTLKIQRTERGDSAVYLCASSEQGGGTDTQYFGPGTRLTVL.